The source of this TCR beta chain is a study of blood T cell repertoires in COVID-19 (TCRdb year 2020). With regard to the full study: Samples from collaborators originated in the United States, Italy and Spain and spanned both the acute and convalescent phases of COVID-19. The material from the prospective study consisted of cDNA or gDNA derived from T cells, B-cell-depleted T cells, or PBMCs. Deeply sampled blood TCRbeta repertoires from subjects exposed to, actively infected with, or recovered from COVID-19 were included in the dataset. The repertoires were released in a freely available public database intended as a resource for research on the immune response to SARS-CoV-2. Samples were obtained from the ongoing ImmuneRACE study (first 160 participants) and from over 1,000 subjects provided by 6 global collaborators. Sample metadata almost always included a de-identified subject ID, COVID-19 status, age in years and sex. Where HLA class I and class II types were available, the types were taken from metadata supplied by the sample provider, not from assay-based typing.

The CDR3 contains 13 residues, cysteine and phenylalanine counted. Only CDR3 DNA remains: 39 bases, in frame from the first base. Trimmed from V: 6 bases; trimmed from J: 3 bases; junction bases lacking a gene match: 2. CDR1 is given as LNHDA and CDR2 as SQIVND, both from the germline V gene (reference sequence). The immunoSEQ Assay, a bias-controlled multiplex PCR, was used to amplify TCRbeta CDR3 regions from genomic DNA. From the authors' description of their analysis: Nucleated cell counts per sample were estimated from amplification of reference gene primers within the assay. To quantify the absolute abundance of each unique TCRbeta CDR3 rearrangement, sequence reads were collapsed and filtered. Productive Simpson clonality was computed per sample as the square root of Simpson's diversity index over productive rearrangements. Entries here come from immuneACCESS through TCRdb and include only in-frame sequences with V and J called. Some clones fail to appear in such tables; in the studies checked, an unresolved V gene covers under half of the shortfall, and the cause of the remainder is unknown. The DNA gave D and trimming, while V, J and clone size come from that table. This sample is represented by fewer than 700,000 clones; roughly nine tenths of them were singletons. Jointly, the top ten make up 7.8% of the sample.

In Seattle, one collaborating source enrolled patients while the infection was active and tracked those patients longitudinally over the course of disease. Each collaborating institution followed its own protocols to collect whole blood in K2EDTA tubes. For TCRbeta analysis, collaborator samples were shipped as frozen whole blood, as isolated PBMCs, or as DNA extracted from either sample type. Summary of the overall study and its limitations: The amount of clinical and demographic metadata varied by source and participant and was provided uncurated.

Turning to this clone: This receptor's antigen is unknown. Base quality data are lacking; no much larger clone is found one base away.

Rearrangement joined TRBV19 to TRBJ1-1; 9 middle bases align to TRBD1. The sequence came from a woman aged 50 to 60 with COVID-19, enrolled during active disease. Sequenced: peripheral blood. CDR3 protein: CASRRDRDTEAFF. The sequenced DNA: TGTGCCAGTAGGAGGGACAGGGACACTGAAGCTTTCTTT.